This T cell receptor beta chain is from a study of blood T cell repertoires in COVID-19. About the research overall: COVID-19 samples, acute and convalescent, were from the United States, Italy and Spain. The cDNA or gDNA used as material had been derived from T cells, B-cell-depleted T cells, or PBMCs.

In the authors' workflow: For nucleated cells, counts were estimated from reference gene primer amplification. The repertoire was sequenced with immunoSEQ multiplex PCR; TCRdb's copy has only in-frame clones and lacks some. D and trimming come from the DNA, and the V and J calls and clone size come from that table. This repertoire shows approximately 200,000 clones, around 90% found once; its top ten account for over 1.5%. Per the germline V gene, CDR1 is ENHRY and CDR2 is SYGVKD. V gave up 2 bases and J gave up 8 bases, with 18 bases separating them. This CDR3 comprises 15 residues. The receptor's source is a man in his sixties or seventies with acute or convalescent COVID-19. Sequencing was done on a sample of peripheral blood. The chain links TRBV10-3 to TRBJ1-2; perhaps TRBD1 as D (5 bases). The CDR3 loop is CAISETRDGGGGYTF. CDR3 bases: TGTGCCATCAGTGAGACCCGGGACGGGGGGGGAGGCTACACCTTC.